The 19 T cell receptor beta chains in this list originate from one sample, sequenced in a study of blood T cell repertoires in COVID-19. Here immunoSEQ multiplex PCR was the method, and the copy in TCRdb shows in-frame clones only, minus some. This table holds more than 250,000 clones, around 90% found once. Sample: peripheral blood. The receptors were gathered from a human donor in a cohort sampled during active COVID-19.

The gene calls are TRBV30 and TRBJ1-1; D unclear. The CDR3 consists of 14 residues. V was cut by 4 bases and J by 8 bases, with 20 bases left in between. The germline V gene has CDR1 GTSNPN and CDR2 SVGIG (reference sequence). The CDR3 DNA sequence: TGTGCCTGGATTCGGAGGGAGTCGACTTTAGAAGCTTTCTTT. As protein: CAWIRRESTLEAFF.

The genes are TRBV6-2 or TRBV6-3 and TRBJ2-7; tentatively, D is TRBD1 (5 bases). This CDR3 comprises 14 residues. The germline V gene encodes CDR1 MNHEY and CDR2 SVGEGT. Trimming left V 7 bases short and J 6 bases short, with 19 bases between. The DNA of the CDR3 is TGTGCCAGCAACCCCCACCCCCAGGGCGGCGAGCAGTACTTC. Its protein is CASNPHPQGGEQYF.

The rearrangement joins TRBV7-9 to TRBJ1-2; weak D call: TRBD1 (5 bases). V was trimmed by 3 bases and J by 4 bases, leaving 12 bases between them. The germline V gene has CDR1 SEHNR and CDR2 FQNEAQ (reference sequence). The CDR3 covers 14 residues. For the CDR3, the DNA is TGTGCCAGCAGCTTGACGACAGTCTCCTATGGCTACACCTTC. It specifies CASSLTTVSYGYTF.

The rearrangement uses TRBV13 and TRBJ2-1; 9 bases line up with TRBD1. V shed 3 bases and J 6 bases; nucleotides not matched to a gene: 12. Germline CDR1 is PRHDT and CDR2 is FYEKMQ (reference sequence). This CDR3 contains 17 residues. CDR3 nucleotide sequence: TGTGCCAGCAGCTTTGGGACAGGGATCCGCACGGGCAATGAGCAGTTCTTC. Amino acid sequence: CASSFGTGIRTGNEQFF.

This chain uses TRBV7-2 with TRBJ1-5, with TRBD1 as a possible D gene (6 bases). From germline, CDR1 is SGHTA and CDR2 FQGNSA. This CDR3 contains 16 residues. Trimming took 1 base from V and 5 from J, leaving 15 bases between them. This chain's CDR3 is CASSLGAGQSYQPQHF. The CDR3, as DNA: TGTGCCAGCAGCTTAGGGGCCGGACAGAGTTATCAGCCCCAGCATTTT.

V and J are TRBV7-8 and TRBJ2-3; 13 bases are shared with TRBD2. Germline assignment: CDR1 SGHVS and CDR2 FQNEAQ. Trimming took 5 bases from V and 6 from J; bases not matched to a gene: 11. The length of the CDR3 is 17 residues. The CDR3, as DNA: TGTGCCAGCAGCGTAACTTGGACTAGCGGGAGCGCGGATACGCAGTATTTT. Amino acid sequence: CASSVTWTSGSADTQYF.

This chain joins TRBV6-2 or TRBV6-3 and TRBJ2-1; 11 bases map to TRBD2. This CDR3 is 14 amino acids long. The junction had 6 bases not matched to a gene; V was cut back by 6 bases and J by 8 bases. Germline V gene data show CDR1 as MNHEY and CDR2 as SVGEGT. The chain's CDR3 is CASSTTSGRHEQFF. The CDR3 nucleotides read TGTGCCAGCAGCACAACTAGCGGGAGACATGAGCAGTTCTTC.

The chain employs TRBV19 and TRBJ2-7, with TRBD2 matching 7 bases. The length of the CDR3 is 14 residues. The V and J ends lost 3 bases and 2 bases, in that order; junction bases with no gene match: 4. In germline, CDR1 is LNHDA, CDR2 SQIVND (reference sequence). CDR3 coding DNA: TGTGCCAGTAGTATCCTAGCGGAGGCCTACGAGCAGTACTTC. It encodes CASSILAEAYEQYF.

This CDR3 is CASSQGRTSGPSYEQYF. DNA for the CDR3: TGTGCCAGCAGCCAGGGGAGGACTAGCGGGCCCTCCTACGAGCAGTACTTC. J is TRBJ2-7 and V is TRBV4-2, with 11 bases fitting TRBD2. Per the germline V gene, CDR1 is LGHNA and CDR2 is YNFKEQ. The V segment lost 3 bases and the J segment 0 bases; nucleotides outside the gene matches: 7. The CDR3 spans 17 residues.

This clone was picked up one time. The chain uses TRBV6-2 or TRBV6-3 and TRBJ2-7; TRBD1 agrees at 9 bases. Germline values: CDR1 MNHEY, CDR2 SVGEGT. The CDR3 extends over 16 amino acids. V lost 5 bases to trimming and J lost 3 bases; unmatched junction nucleotides: 11. The CDR3 loop is CASSNPGTGYNYEQYF. The CDR3 nucleotides are TGTGCCAGCAGTAACCCCGGGACAGGGTATAACTACGAGCAGTACTTC.

The chain joins TRBV7-8 to TRBJ1-4; the match to TRBD1 covers 8 bases. Germline CDR1 SGHVS, CDR2 FQNEAQ. CDR3 length: 17 residues. J lost 3 bases, V lost 1 base, and 7 bases had no gene match. The CDR3: CASSLGKPGQANEKLFF. CDR3 nucleotides: TGTGCCAGCAGCTTAGGAAAGCCGGGACAGGCTAATGAAAAACTGTTTTTT.

The V and J genes are TRBV29-1 and TRBJ1-4, with D perhaps TRBD1 (6 bases). With 5 bases removed from V and 17 bases from J, the gap between germline ends came to 27 bases. The CDR3 covers 14 residues. The V gene's germline CDR1 is SQVTM and CDR2 ANQGSEA. The CDR3 spells CSVRKGGPTAPYFF. CDR3 in DNA: TGCAGCGTTAGAAAGGGGGGGCCCACGGCCCCTTATTTTTTT. Complete variable domain (other parts from reference TRBV29-1 and TRBJ1-4): SAVISQKPSRDICQRGTSLTIQCQVDSQVTMMFWYRQQPGQSLTLIATANQGSEATYESGFVIDKFPISRPNLTFSTLTVSNMSPEDSSIYLCSVRKGGPTAPYFFGSGTQLSVL.

The chain is built from TRBV21-1 and TRBJ2-7; the DNA was not compared with TRBD1, the D call given in the table. TRBV21-1 is a listed pseudogene. The CDR3 is 19 amino acids. The DNA for the CDR3 is TGTGCCAGCAGCAAAGCCGTCGGGACAGTCCCCTCAGATACTCGCGAGCAGTACTTC. This encodes CASSKAVGTVPSDTREQYF.

The J gene is TRBJ1-4, the V gene TRBV4-2, with TRBD1 matching 8 bases. Germline loops: CDR1 LGHNA, CDR2 YNFKEQ. The CDR3 is 15 residues long. The junction had 5 bases not matched to a gene; V was cut back by 4 bases and J by 4 bases. CDR3 protein: CASSRQGAVNEKLFF. Here the CDR3 DNA reads TGTGCCAGCAGCCGTCAGGGGGCGGTTAATGAAAAACTGTTTTTT.

This chain links TRBV7-2 with TRBJ1-3; D unresolved. V lost 5 bases and J 3 bases, leaving 8 bases between the germline ends. Germline V gives CDR1 SGHTA, CDR2 FQGNSA. This CDR3 spans 13 amino acids. CDR3 coding DNA: TGTGCCAGCAGCCAAATCGGTGGAAACACCATATATTTT. Amino acid sequence: CASSQIGGNTIYF.

This clone was observed once. The genes are TRBV6-6 and TRBJ2-7, with 8 nucleotides matching TRBD1. CDR3 length: 19 residues. V gave up 5 bases and J gave up 1 base; unmatched junction bases: 19. Germline CDR1 reads MNHNY; CDR2 reads SVGAGI (reference sequence). The CDR3 nucleotides are TGTGCCAGCAGTCCTCTCGCAGGGGGCACCGCATCCCTTTCCTACGAGCAGTACTTC. This codes for CASSPLAGGTASLSYEQYF.

This sequence joins TRBV6-1 and TRBJ2-7; 8 bases are a match to TRBD1. Per germline, CDR1 MNHNS and CDR2 SASEGT. V lost 3 bases and J lost 5; bases outside the gene matches: 6. There are 14 residues in the CDR3. The CDR3 region is CASSEAGGKNEQYF. In DNA form, the CDR3 reads TGTGCCAGCAGTGAGGCAGGGGGCAAGAACGAGCAGTACTTC.

The chain joins TRBV7-2 to TRBJ2-2; 7 positions match TRBD1. Germline CDR1 reads SGHTA; CDR2 reads FQGNSA. The ends lost 2 bases at V and 4 bases at J; junction bases unmatched: 4. The CDR3 runs 15 residues. This chain's CDR3 is CASSLRGQITGELFF. CDR3 DNA sequence: TGTGCCAGCAGCTTAAGGGGACAGATCACCGGGGAGCTGTTTTTT.

There are a few counts of this clone. Other nucleotide sequences in the sample specify the same CDR3. The rearrangement joins TRBV4-3 to TRBJ2-6; possibly TRBD1 for D (6 bases). CDR1 and CDR2 from the germline V gene are LGHNA and YSLEER. The CDR3 spans 16 residues. The V and J ends lost 0 bases and 2 bases respectively, with 8 bases between them. CDR3 sequence (DNA): TGCGCCAGCAGCCAAGATGAGGGGGCTGGGGCCAACGTCCTGACTTTC. Translating it yields CASSQDEGAGANVLTF.